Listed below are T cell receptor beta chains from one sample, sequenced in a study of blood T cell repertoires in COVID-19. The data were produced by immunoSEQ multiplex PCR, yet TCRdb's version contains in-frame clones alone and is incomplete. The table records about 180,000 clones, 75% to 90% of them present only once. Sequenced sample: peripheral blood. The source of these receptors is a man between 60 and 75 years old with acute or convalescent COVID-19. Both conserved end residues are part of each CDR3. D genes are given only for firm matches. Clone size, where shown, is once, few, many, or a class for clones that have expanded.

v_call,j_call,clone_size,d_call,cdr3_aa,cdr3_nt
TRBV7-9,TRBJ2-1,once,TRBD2,CASRAAGGAYNEQFF,TGTGCCAGTAGAGCAGCGGGAGGTGCCTACAATGAGCAGTTCTTC
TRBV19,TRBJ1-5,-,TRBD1,CASRRGPNQPQHF,TGTGCCAGTAGGAGGGGGCCGAATCAGCCCCAGCATTTT
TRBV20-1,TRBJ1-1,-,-,CSATAGAEAFF,TGCAGTGCTACGGCGGGGGCTGAAGCTTTCTTT
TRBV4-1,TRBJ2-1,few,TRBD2,CASSPSGRTYNEQFF,TGCGCCAGCAGTCCTAGCGGGAGGACCTACAATGAGCAGTTCTTC
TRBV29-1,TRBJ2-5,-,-,CSVEDWTGDQETQYF,TGCAGCGTTGAAGATTGGACCGGGGACCAAGAGACCCAGTACTTC
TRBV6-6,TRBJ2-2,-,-,CATKPTANTGELFF,TGTGCCACTAAACCGACAGCGAACACCGGGGAGCTGTTTTTT
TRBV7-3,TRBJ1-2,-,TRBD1,CASSSGTANSYGYTF,TGTGCCAGCAGCTCTGGGACAGCGAATTCTTATGGCTACACCTTC
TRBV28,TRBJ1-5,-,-,CASVAHNQPQHF,TGTGCCAGTGTGGCCCACAATCAGCCCCAGCATTTT
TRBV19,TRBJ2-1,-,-,CASSIDNSRFNEQFF,TGTGCCAGTAGTATAGATAACTCGAGATTCAATGAGCAGTTCTTC
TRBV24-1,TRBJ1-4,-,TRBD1,CATSINRGRGEKLFF,TGTGCCACCAGCATTAACAGGGGGCGAGGTGAAAAACTGTTTTTT
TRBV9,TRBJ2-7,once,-,CASSYYPGGAAEQYF,TGTGCCAGCAGCTATTACCCTGGGGGGGCGGCCGAGCAGTACTTC
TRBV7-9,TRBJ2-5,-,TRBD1,CASTRDRSFQETQYF,TGTGCCAGCACCCGGGACAGATCTTTCCAAGAGACCCAGTACTTC
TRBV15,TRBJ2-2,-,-,CASSTLSGNTGELFF,TGTGCCTCCTCGACCCTTAGCGGGAACACCGGGGAGCTGTTTTTT
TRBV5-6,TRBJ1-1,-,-,CASSLSGTEAFF,TGTGCCAGCAGCTTATCCGGGACTGAAGCTTTCTTT
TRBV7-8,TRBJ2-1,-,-,CASSLGSGMGEQFF,TGTGCCAGCAGCTTGGGCAGCGGAATGGGGGAGCAGTTCTTC
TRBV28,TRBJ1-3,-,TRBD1,CASNPGTGTLSGNTIYF,TGTGCCAGCAACCCCGGGACAGGAACACTCTCTGGAAACACCATATATTTT
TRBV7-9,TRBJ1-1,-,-,CASSFWTADTEAFF,TGTGCCAGCAGCTTTTGGACAGCCGACACTGAAGCTTTCTTT
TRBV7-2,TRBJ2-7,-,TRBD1,CASSPQTGTGFEQYF,TGTGCCAGCAGCCCCCAGACCGGGACAGGGTTCGAGCAGTACTTC
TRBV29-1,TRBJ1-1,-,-,CSVGRTSNTEAFF,TGCAGCGTTGGAAGGACATCGAACACTGAAGCTTTCTTT
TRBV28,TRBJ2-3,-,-,CASSFTRTGTDTQYF,TGTGCCAGCAGTTTTACTAGGACGGGCACAGATACGCAGTATTTT
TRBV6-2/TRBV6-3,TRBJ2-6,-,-,CASSYSGGTSGANVLTF,TGTGCCAGCAGTTATTCAGGAGGGACCTCTGGGGCCAACGTCCTGACTTTC
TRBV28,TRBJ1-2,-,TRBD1,CASSDPGQEYGYTF,TGTGCCAGCAGTGACCCCGGACAGGAATATGGCTACACCTTC
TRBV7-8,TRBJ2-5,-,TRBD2,CASSLLPSGGTQYF,TGTGCCAGCAGCTTACTTCCTAGCGGGGGAACCCAGTACTTC
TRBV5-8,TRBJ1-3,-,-,CASSSHSSGNTIYF,TGTGCCAGCAGCTCACACAGCTCTGGAAACACCATATATTTT
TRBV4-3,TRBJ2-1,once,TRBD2,CASSQDSGRGGDEQFF,TGCGCCAGCAGCCAGGATAGCGGGAGAGGGGGCGATGAGCAGTTCTTC
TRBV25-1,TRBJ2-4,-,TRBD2,CASSDGGARVKNIQYF,TGTGCCAGCAGTGACGGGGGGGCTAGGGTCAAAAACATTCAGTACTTC
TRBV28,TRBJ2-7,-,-,CASRSGGLSSYEQYF,TGTGCCAGCAGGAGTGGGGGACTGAGCTCCTACGAGCAGTACTTC
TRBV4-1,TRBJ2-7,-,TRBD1,CASSQELRGLSSYEQYF,TGCGCCAGCAGCCAAGAATTAAGGGGGCTTAGCTCCTACGAGCAGTACTTC
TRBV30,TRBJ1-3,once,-,CAWSQGGAFIYF,TGTGCCTGGAGTCAAGGAGGGGCGTTCATATATTTT
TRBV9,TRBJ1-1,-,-,CASMRGHSNTEAFF,TGTGCCAGCATGAGGGGACACTCGAACACTGAAGCTTTCTTT
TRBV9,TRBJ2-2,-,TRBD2,CASSVTPGGTGELFF,TGTGCCAGCAGCGTAACCCCGGGGGGCACCGGGGAGCTGTTTTTT
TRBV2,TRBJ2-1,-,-,CASILSSEQFF,TGTGCCAGCATTCTTAGTAGTGAGCAGTTCTTC
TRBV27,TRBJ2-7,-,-,CASSNRVSYEQYF,TGTGCCAGCAGTAACAGGGTCTCCTACGAGCAGTACTTC
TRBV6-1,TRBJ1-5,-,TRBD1,CASSAPDRVINQPQHF,TGTGCCAGCAGTGCACCAGACAGGGTGATTAATCAGCCCCAGCATTTT
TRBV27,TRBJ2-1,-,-,CASSFSYNNEQFF,TGTGCCAGCAGTTTCTCCTATAACAATGAGCAGTTCTTC
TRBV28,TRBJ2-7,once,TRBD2,CASSFRGLAGTYEQYF,TGTGCCAGCAGTTTCAGAGGACTAGCGGGAACCTACGAGCAGTACTTC
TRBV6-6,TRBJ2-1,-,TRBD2,CASSRSSGRNEQFF,TGTGCCAGCAGTCGATCTAGCGGGAGGAATGAGCAGTTCTTC
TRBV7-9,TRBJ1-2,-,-,CASSFTSTGSARGYTF,TGTGCCAGCAGCTTTACTTCGACAGGATCCGCTAGGGGCTACACCTTC
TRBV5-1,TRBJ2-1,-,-,CASSPGGSSYNEQFF,TGCGCCAGCAGCCCAGGGGGGAGCTCCTACAATGAGCAGTTCTTC
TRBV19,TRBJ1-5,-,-,CASSMQGNQPQHF,TGTGCCAGTAGTATGCAGGGCAATCAGCCCCAGCATTTT